The 5 T cell receptor beta chains presented below share a single source sample, sequenced in a study of Graves' ophthalmopathy and Graves' hyperthyroidism. As the template, RNA transcripts were used to amplify TCR beta CDR3 regions. The first round was an RT-PCR with HTBI primers, and the second round was a multiplex PCR. A single record per CDR3 protein comes from TCRdb applying MiXCR to the multiplex PCR reads. The top ten clones hold 2.5% to 3.5% of a sample with about 700,000 distinct CDR3 sequences, 35% to 45% of them seen once. Sequenced: peripheral blood. These receptors came from an adult man with Graves' ophthalmopathy.

CDR3 DNA: TGTGCCAGCAGTGAGGCCGGGGGCTCAACCTACGAGCAGTACTTC. Translating gives CASSEAGGSTYEQYF. J is TRBJ2-7 and V is TRBV2; tentatively, D is TRBD1 or TRBD2 (6 bases each). Germline V gene data show CDR1 as SNHLY and CDR2 as FYNNEI. This CDR3 has 15 residues. Trimming removed 3 bases at V and 2 bases at J, with 14 bases between.

The CDR3 region is CASSIEGPLHQPQHF. CDR3 in DNA: TGTGCCAGTAGTATCGAGGGGCCACTTCATCAGCCCCAGCATTTT. V usage is TRBV19 and J usage is TRBJ1-5, with D tentatively TRBD1 (5 bases). CDR1 LNHDA and CDR2 SQIVND come from the germline V gene (reference sequence). This CDR3 contains 15 residues. The ends were cut back, 3 bases at V and 5 bases at J, with 14 bases in the middle.

V usage is TRBV9 and J usage is TRBJ2-2, with D unclear. Trimming removed 0 bases at V and 0 bases at J, with 9 bases between. Germline V gene data show CDR1 as SGDLS and CDR2 as YYNGEE. The CDR3 has 16 residues. CDR3 sequence reads: CASSVGGVANTGELFF. The CDR3 DNA follows: TGTGCCAGCAGCGTAGGTGGGGTCGCGAACACCGGGGAGCTGTTTTTT.

This clonotype was recorded at least ten times. The chain joins TRBV24-1 to TRBJ1-1; D ambiguous. CDR1 and CDR2 from the germline V gene are KGHDR and SFDVKD. The V end lost 1 base, the J end lost 1 base, and 18 bases lay between the germline ends. This CDR3 contains 18 residues. In DNA form, the CDR3 reads TGTGCCACCAGTGATTTACCCCTCGGTGCGTTAGAGAACACTGAAGCTTTCTTT. As protein: CATSDLPLGALENTEAFF.

This clonotype has ten or more counts. V is TRBV7-9 and J is TRBJ1-2; D possibly corresponds to TRBD1 (6 bases). This CDR3 is built from 16 residues. The V end lost 0 bases, the J end lost 1 base, and 12 bases lay between the germline ends. CDR1 SEHNR and CDR2 FQNEAQ come from the germline V gene (reference sequence). CDR3 coding DNA: TGTGCCAGCAGCTTAGCGAGGACAGAACTTAACTATGGCTACACCTTC. Its translation is CASSLARTELNYGYTF. Full variable domain (remainder filled in from reference TRBV7-9 and TRBJ1-2): DTGVSQNPRHKITKRGQNVTFRCDPISEHNRLYWYRQTLGQGPEFLTYFQNEAQLEKSRLLSDRFSAERPKGSFSTLEIQRTEQGDSAMYLCASSLARTELNYGYTFGSGTRLTVV.